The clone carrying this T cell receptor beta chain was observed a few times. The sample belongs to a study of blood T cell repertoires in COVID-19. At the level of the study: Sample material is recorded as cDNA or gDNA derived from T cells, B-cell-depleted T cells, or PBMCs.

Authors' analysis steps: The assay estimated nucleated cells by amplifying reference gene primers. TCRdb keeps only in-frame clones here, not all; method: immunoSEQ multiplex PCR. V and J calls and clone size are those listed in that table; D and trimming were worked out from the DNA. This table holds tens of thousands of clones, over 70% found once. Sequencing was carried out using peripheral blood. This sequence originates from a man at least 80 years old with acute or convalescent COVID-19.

The CDR3 sequence is CASSLDRVLGNTIYF. In DNA, the CDR3 is TGTGCCAGTAGTTTGGACAGGGTCCTTGGAAACACCATATATTTT. This sequence joins TRBV19 and TRBJ1-3; 8 bases line up with TRBD1. Per germline, CDR1 LNHDA and CDR2 SQIVND (reference sequence). This CDR3 contains 15 residues. Trimming at V came to 5 bases and at J to 3 bases, leaving 6 bases not matched to a gene.